These 18 T cell receptor beta chains share one sample of origin, sequenced in a study of beta chain features in type 1 diabetes. Overall study findings and caveats: Researchers report that Type 1 diabetes patients had moderately but significantly shorter TCRB CDR3s across all four CD4+ subsets.

These receptors have no identified antigens. What was sequenced were expressed TCRB transcripts, since all of the isolated RNA had been reverse transcribed. The table came from immunoSEQ multiplex PCR; TCRdb's copy has only in-frame clones and leaves some out. The profile covers approximately 250,000 clones, with 24% appearing a single time and 0.012% taken by the ten largest. Sample: naive CD4+ T cells from blood. These receptors came from a woman aged 25 to 39 with type 1 diabetes.

The genes are TRBV19 and TRBJ2-3; TRBD1 matches at 9 bases. The CDR3 contains 15 residues. The J segment lost 0 bases and the V segment lost 7 bases, leaving 5 bases of the junction unmatched. The germline V gene encodes CDR1 LNHDA and CDR2 SQIVND (reference sequence). The DNA of the CDR3 is TGTGCCAGTAAGGGGACAGGGACTAGCACAGATACGCAGTATTTT. This sequence encodes CASKGTGTSTDTQYF.

This chain joins TRBV25-1 and TRBJ2-7, with 9 bases identical to TRBD2. V shed 0 bases and J 8 bases; nucleotides not matched to a gene: 8. The length of the CDR3 is 15 residues. Germline V gene data show CDR1 as MGHDK and CDR2 as SYGVNS. The DNA for the CDR3 is TGTGCCAGCAGTGAATATGCGGGAGGGCAGGAAAAGCAGTACTTC. Amino acid sequence: CASSEYAGGQEKQYF.

The chain joins TRBV9 to TRBJ2-3; maybe TRBD2 (5 bases). Trimming pared 2 bases from V and 1 base from J, leaving 20 bases between. The CDR3 loop spans 18 amino acids. The germline V gene has CDR1 SGDLS and CDR2 YYNGEE. DNA of the CDR3: TGTGCCAGCAGCGTCCAAGCGGATATCTCTCTACGCACAGATACGCAGTATTTT. Its protein is CASSVQADISLRTDTQYF.

The chain links TRBV4-2 to TRBJ2-5, with a possible D match to TRBD1 (6 bases). This CDR3 spans 14 amino acids. In germline, CDR1 is LGHNA, CDR2 YNFKEQ. The germline V and J ends were trimmed by 1 base and 3 bases, with 9 bases remaining between them. CDR3: CASSQGTAKETQYF. CDR3 coding DNA: TGTGCCAGCAGCCAAGGGACAGCTAAAGAGACCCAGTACTTC.

The chain combines TRBV29-1 with TRBJ1-1, with 7 bases matching TRBD1. The CDR3 covers 15 residues. The germline CDR1 and CDR2 sequences are SQVTM and ANQGSEA. V dropped 7 bases and J dropped 0; count of bases not matched to a gene: 11. Written as DNA, the CDR3 is TGCAGCGGATCCCGTTCAGGGGGAATGAACACTGAAGCTTTCTTT. Translation: CSGSRSGGMNTEAFF.

The table lists this clone with a few counts. J is TRBJ2-7 and V is TRBV4-1, with D possibly TRBD1 on 5 matching bases. V lost 3 bases and J lost 0, with 12 bases in between. CDR1 and CDR2 from the germline V gene are MGHRA and YSYEKL. The length of the CDR3 is 15 residues. This chain's CDR3 is CASSQTPDNSYEQYF. In DNA, the CDR3 is TGCGCCAGCAGCCAGACCCCGGACAACTCCTACGAGCAGTACTTC.

The J gene is TRBJ1-1, the V gene TRBV30; possible D gene TRBD1, 6 bases. CDR3 length equals 15 residues. Germline V gene sequence: CDR1 GTSNPN, CDR2 SVGIG (reference sequence). Trimming removed 0 bases from V and 1 base from J, with 12 bases in between. CDR3 loop: CAWSVRTAGNTEAFF. The CDR3 coding sequence is TGTGCCTGGAGTGTCAGGACAGCCGGGAACACTGAAGCTTTCTTT.

This chain joins TRBV6-1 and TRBJ1-2; D is unclear. Germline V gene sequence: CDR1 MNHNS, CDR2 SASEGT. Between the trimmed V and J ends, which lost 3 bases and 8 bases, there was a span of 13 bases. The CDR3 covers 13 residues. DNA for the CDR3: TGTGCCAGCAGTGATCGCGGGTTTTGGGGCTACACCTTC. Translation: CASSDRGFWGYTF.

This clone has just a few counts. V usage is TRBV25-1 and J usage is TRBJ1-2, with 8 bases fitting TRBD1. V was pared by 1 base and J by 5 bases, with 9 bases of the junction left unmatched. CDR1 is MGHDK, CDR2 SYGVNS, per germline. The CDR3 covers 16 residues. The CDR3 DNA reads TGTGCCAGCAGTGAATCAGGGGGCAAGCGTAGATATGGCTACACCTTC. Translating it yields CASSESGGKRRYGYTF.

This clone was observed a handful of times. The chain couples TRBV9 to TRBJ1-2; the match to TRBD1 covers 9 bases. Germline-derived CDR1 and CDR2 are SGDLS and YYNGEE. Trimming removed 3 bases from V and 3 bases from J; junction bases left unmatched: 6. The CDR3 spans 15 residues. Here the CDR3 reads CASSAEGQGHYGYTF. CDR3 coding DNA: TGTGCCAGCAGCGCGGAGGGACAGGGCCACTATGGCTACACCTTC.

This sequence joins TRBV4-1 and TRBJ2-7, with D uncertain. The CDR3 has 17 amino acids. CDR1 is MGHRA and CDR2 is YSYEKL in the germline V gene. The V end lost 7 bases, the J end lost 4 bases, and 26 bases lay between the germline ends. The CDR3 DNA sequence: TGCGCCAGCACCCCTCTACCGAGTAGGAGTCTCTCTTACGAGCAGTACTTC. Protein: CASTPLPSRSLSYEQYF.

The V call is TRBV4-1, the J call TRBJ1-2; D uncertain. Between the trimmed V and J ends, which lost 4 bases and 8 bases, there was a span of 20 bases. CDR3 length equals 15 residues. Germline V CDR1 and CDR2: MGHRA, YSYEKL. DNA for the CDR3: TGCGCCAGCAGCCGCCAGCTCCCGAACAGCGGGGGCTACACCTTC. This gives the protein CASSRQLPNSGGYTF.

The count of this clone is one. This sequence joins TRBV30 and TRBJ1-1, with 9 bases identical to TRBD1. Germline CDR1 and CDR2: GTSNPN and SVGIG (reference sequence). This CDR3 region has 15 residues. V was pared by 2 bases and J by 3 bases, with 7 bases of the junction left unmatched. CDR3 bases: TGTGCCTGGAGTAGGACAGGGGCAGGGGACACTGAAGCTTTCTTT. Translated: CAWSRTGAGDTEAFF.

The V and J genes are TRBV4-1 and TRBJ2-1; 10 bases are a match to TRBD2. V dropped 2 bases and J dropped 4; count of bases not matched to a gene: 5. Germline CDR1 and CDR2: MGHRA and YSYEKL. CDR3 length equals 16 residues. The CDR3 loop is CASSQPGLAKYNEQFF. As DNA, the CDR3 is TGCGCCAGCAGCCAACCGGGACTAGCGAAGTACAATGAGCAGTTCTTC.

This clone was seen only a few times. Here the CDR3 DNA reads TGTGCCATCAGTGAAACGGTGGGCGGGAGCGGTCGAGATGAGCAGTTCTTC. Its translation is CAISETVGGSGRDEQFF. The chain links TRBV10-3 to TRBJ2-1; 7 bases fit TRBD2. V shed 3 bases, J shed 8 bases, and the junction held 16 bases outside the gene matches. Per the germline V gene, CDR1 is ENHRY and CDR2 is SYGVKD. CDR3 size: 17 residues.

This clone was counted a few times. The J gene is TRBJ2-7, the V gene TRBV7-9; D possibly corresponds to TRBD2 (5 bases). Deletions cut 3 bases from V and 3 bases from J, with 21 bases between. CDR1 SEHNR and CDR2 FQNEAQ come from the germline V gene (reference sequence). The CDR3 has 17 residues. The DNA of the CDR3 is TGTGCCAGCAGCTTCTACCCCTCTTTATCCGGGATCTACGAGCAGTACTTC. Its protein product is CASSFYPSLSGIYEQYF.

This clone has only a few counts. The chain employs TRBV29-1 and TRBJ2-1; 8 bases line up with TRBD2. Germline CDR1 reads SQVTM; CDR2 reads ANQGSEA. This CDR3 region has 14 residues. V lost 7 bases to trimming and J lost 3 bases; unmatched junction nucleotides: 8. The CDR3, as DNA: TGCAGCGGGGAACTAGCGGCCGTCTACAATGAGCAGTTCTTC. Translating it yields CSGELAAVYNEQFF.

In its sample, this clone was seen a few times. This rearrangement joins TRBV5-1 to TRBJ1-2; D might be TRBD1 (5 bases). Trimming removed 4 bases from V and 4 bases from J, with 11 bases in between. CDR1 and CDR2 from the germline V gene are SGHRS and YFSETQ. This CDR3 is 13 amino acids long. CDR3: CASSGGDSYGYTF. The CDR3 bases are TGCGCCAGCAGCGGAGGGGACTCCTATGGCTACACCTTC.